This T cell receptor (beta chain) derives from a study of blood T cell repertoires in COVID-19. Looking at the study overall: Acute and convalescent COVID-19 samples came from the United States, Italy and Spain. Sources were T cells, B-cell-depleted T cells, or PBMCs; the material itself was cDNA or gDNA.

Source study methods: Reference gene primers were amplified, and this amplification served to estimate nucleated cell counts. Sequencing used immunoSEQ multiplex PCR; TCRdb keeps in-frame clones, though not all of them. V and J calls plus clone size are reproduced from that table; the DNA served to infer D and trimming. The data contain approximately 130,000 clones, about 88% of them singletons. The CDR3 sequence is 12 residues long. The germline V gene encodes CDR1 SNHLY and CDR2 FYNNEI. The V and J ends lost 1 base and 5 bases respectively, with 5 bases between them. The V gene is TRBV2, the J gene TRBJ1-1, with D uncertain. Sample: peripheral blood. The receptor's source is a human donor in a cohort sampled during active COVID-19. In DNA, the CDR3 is TGTGCCAGCAGTGAAGGGCTGACTGAAGCTTTCTTT. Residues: CASSEGLTEAFF.